This is a list of T cell receptor beta chains from one sample in a study of monozygotic twins with inflammatory bowel disease. TCRdb reprocessed the 5' RACE reads and reports one entry per CDR3 protein, with no DNA. This sample's table reports fewer than 550,000 distinct CDR3 sequences. Sequencing input: blood. The origin of the receptors is a human donor with ulcerative colitis or Crohn's disease, or a healthy co-twin of an affected twin (not recorded which). CDR3s include the opening cysteine and the closing phenylalanine or tryptophan.

CDR3 length: 16; V gene: TRBV10-3; J gene: TRBJ2-3; CDR3 protein: CAISALDSQLTDTQYF
CDR3 length: 15; V gene: TRBV6-2/TRBV6-3; J gene: TRBJ1-5; CDR3 protein: CASSYSSWSNQPQHF
CDR3 length: 14; V gene: TRBV7-2; J gene: TRBJ2-7; CDR3 protein: CASSSGTRPLEQYF
CDR3 length: 16; V gene: TRBV6-2/TRBV6-3; J gene: TRBJ2-7; CDR3 protein: CARTWGLAGGAYEQYF
CDR3 length: 15; V gene: TRBV4-2; J gene: TRBJ1-1; CDR3 protein: CASTEGGSAGTEAFF
CDR3 length: 11; V gene: TRBV28; J gene: TRBJ2-7; CDR3 protein: CASSGEGERYF
CDR3 length: 13; V gene: TRBV19; J gene: TRBJ1-1; CDR3 protein: CASIGAANTEAFF
CDR3 length: 14; V gene: TRBV6-1; J gene: TRBJ1-5; CDR3 protein: CASSPTGGDQPQHF
CDR3 length: 15; V gene: TRBV7-2; J gene: TRBJ2-1; CDR3 protein: CASSLATGLNNEQFF
CDR3 length: 14; V gene: TRBV5-1; J gene: TRBJ2-7; CDR3 protein: CASSLGTDSYEQYF
CDR3 length: 15; V gene: TRBV7-9; J gene: TRBJ1-1; CDR3 protein: CASSVTGGRNTEAFF
CDR3 length: 13; V gene: TRBV12-3/TRBV12-4; J gene: TRBJ2-7; CDR3 protein: CASRAKNRYEQYF
CDR3 length: 15; V gene: TRBV7-6; J gene: TRBJ1-5; CDR3 protein: CASSTDEGFNQPQHF
CDR3 length: 14; V gene: TRBV27; J gene: TRBJ2-7; CDR3 protein: CASRRMAGIYEQYF
CDR3 length: 16; V gene: TRBV5-1; J gene: TRBJ2-1; CDR3 protein: CASSVLAGAAGNEQFF
CDR3 length: 14; V gene: TRBV23-1; J gene: TRBJ1-5; CDR3 protein: CARRKRENNQPQHF
CDR3 length: 17; V gene: TRBV7-9; J gene: TRBJ1-1; CDR3 protein: CASSLATGARGNTEAFF
CDR3 length: 11; V gene: TRBV28; J gene: TRBJ1-2; CDR3 protein: CASKNEGGYTF
CDR3 length: 18; V gene: TRBV20-1; J gene: TRBJ2-7; CDR3 protein: CSGGRPGTSGRGSYEQYF
CDR3 length: 16; V gene: TRBV7-8; J gene: TRBJ2-3; CDR3 protein: CASSLFGQGAKDTQYF
CDR3 length: 13; V gene: TRBV2; J gene: TRBJ1-2; CDR3 protein: CASSEDGFYGYTF
CDR3 length: 14; V gene: TRBV5-1; J gene: TRBJ2-2; CDR3 protein: CASSDGSNTGELFF
CDR3 length: 16; V gene: TRBV5-1; J gene: TRBJ2-2; CDR3 protein: CASSLAPGEGTGELFF
CDR3 length: 13; V gene: TRBV7-8; J gene: TRBJ2-7; CDR3 protein: CASSPWQAYEQYF
CDR3 length: 17; V gene: TRBV29-1; J gene: TRBJ1-2; CDR3 protein: CSVEVLFATTGSYGYTF
CDR3 length: 13; V gene: TRBV25-1; J gene: TRBJ1-1; CDR3 protein: CASSEGARTEAFF
CDR3 length: 16; V gene: TRBV20-1; J gene: TRBJ1-5; CDR3 protein: CSATGGTLYSNQPQHF
CDR3 length: 14; V gene: TRBV5-1; J gene: TRBJ2-7; CDR3 protein: CASSRDGQGYEQYF